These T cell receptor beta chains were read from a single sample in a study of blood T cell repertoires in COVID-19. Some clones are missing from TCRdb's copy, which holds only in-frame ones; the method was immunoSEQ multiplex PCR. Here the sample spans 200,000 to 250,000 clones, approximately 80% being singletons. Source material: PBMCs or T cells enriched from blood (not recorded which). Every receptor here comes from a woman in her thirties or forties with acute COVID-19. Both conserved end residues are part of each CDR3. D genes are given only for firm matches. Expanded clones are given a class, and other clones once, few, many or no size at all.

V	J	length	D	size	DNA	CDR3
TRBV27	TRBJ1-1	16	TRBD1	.	TGTGCCAGAACGACAGGGGGTTCACTCTTGAACACTGAAGCTTTCTTT	CARTTGGSLLNTEAFF
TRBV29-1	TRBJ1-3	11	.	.	TGCAGCGTTGATACTGGAAACACCATATATTTT	CSVDTGNTIYF
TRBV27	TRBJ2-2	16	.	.	TGTGCCAGCAGTTTGAAGAACGCGGTCGAGCGTCGGGAGCTGTTTTTT	CASSLKNAVERRELFF
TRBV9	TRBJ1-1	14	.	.	TGTGCCAGCAGCGTAGTGGAGCAGAACACTGAAGCTTTCTTT	CASSVVEQNTEAFF
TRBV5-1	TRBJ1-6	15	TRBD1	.	TGCGCCAGCAGCCTTACCGGGACAGGGAGCTCACCCCTCCACTTT	CASSLTGTGSSPLHF
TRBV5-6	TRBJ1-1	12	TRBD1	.	TGTGCCAGCAGCTTAGCTACGGGACAGTCCTCCTTT	CASSLATGQSSF
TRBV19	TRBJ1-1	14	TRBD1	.	TGTGCCAGTAGTGCTCCGGGACAGACCCTTGAAGCTTTCTTT	CASSAPGQTLEAFF
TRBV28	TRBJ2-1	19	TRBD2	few	TGTGCCAGCAGTTTATGGGCTAGCGGGAGTGGACGCTCCTACAATGAGCAGTTCTTC	CASSLWASGSGRSYNEQFF
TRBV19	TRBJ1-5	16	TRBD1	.	TGTGCCAGTAGTTCCCGAGACAGGGGCCTTAATCAGCCCCAGCATTTT	CASSSRDRGLNQPQHF
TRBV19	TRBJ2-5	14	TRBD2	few	TGTGCCAGTAGTGTCCCGGGACTAAAAGAGACCCAGTACTTC	CASSVPGLKETQYF
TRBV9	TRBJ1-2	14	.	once	TGTGCCAGCAGCGTAGGTCCGGGGGAGGATGGCTACACCTTC	CASSVGPGEDGYTF
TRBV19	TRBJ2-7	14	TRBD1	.	TGTGCCAGTAGTGCGACGACAGGGGGCTACGAGCAGTACTTC	CASSATTGGYEQYF
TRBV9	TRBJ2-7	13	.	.	TGTGCCAGCAGCGTCCAGGAAACCTACGAGCAGTACTTC	CASSVQETYEQYF
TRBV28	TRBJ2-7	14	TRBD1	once	TGTGCCAGCAGTTTGTCGAACAGGGGGTACGAGCAGTACTTC	CASSLSNRGYEQYF
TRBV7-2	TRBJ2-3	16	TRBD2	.	TGTGCCAGCAGCTCCAGTAGCGGGAGAATGCCAGATACGCAGTATTTT	CASSSSSGRMPDTQYF
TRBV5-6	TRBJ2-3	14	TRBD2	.	TGTGCCAGCAGCCGCGGGGGGCGCACAGATACGCAGTATTTT	CASSRGGRTDTQYF
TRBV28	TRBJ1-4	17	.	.	TGTGCCAGCAGTTTACATTATAGTGCAGGGTATCAGGAAAAACTGTTTTTT	CASSLHYSAGYQEKLFF
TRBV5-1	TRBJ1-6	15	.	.	TGCGCCAGCAGCTTGGTTGCCAGCTCAGGCTCACCCCTCCACTTT	CASSLVASSGSPLHF
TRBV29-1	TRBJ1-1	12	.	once	TGCAGCGTTTTTGGAGATCGCACTGAAGCTTTCTTT	CSVFGDRTEAFF
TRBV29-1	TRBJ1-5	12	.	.	TGCAGCGTTGTGGAGGGCAATCAGCCCCAGCATTTT	CSVVEGNQPQHF
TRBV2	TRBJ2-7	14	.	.	TGTGCCAGCAGTGTCCCCCAGGGATCCAACGAGCAGTACTTC	CASSVPQGSNEQYF
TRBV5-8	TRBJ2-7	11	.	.	TGTGCCAGCAGTCGTATGTACGAGCAGTACTTC	CASSRMYEQYF
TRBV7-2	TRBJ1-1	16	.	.	TGTGCCAGCAGCCCCTACTGGGCAGGGATGAACACTGAAGCTTTCTTT	CASSPYWAGMNTEAFF
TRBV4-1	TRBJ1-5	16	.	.	TGCGCCAGCAGCCAAGATTCGGGAGGGCGCCAGGGGCCCCAGCATTTT	CASSQDSGGRQGPQHF
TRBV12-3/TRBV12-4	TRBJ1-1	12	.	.	TGTGCCAGCAGTTTAGTCGGGAGTGAAGCTTTCTTT	CASSLVGSEAFF
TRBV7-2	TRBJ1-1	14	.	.	TGTGCCAGCAGCTCCTCTCATCATAGCACTGAAGCTTTCTTT	CASSSSHHSTEAFF
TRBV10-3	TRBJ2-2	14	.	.	TGTGCCATCAGTGGCAGGGGAGTCACCGGGGAGCTGTTTTTT	CAISGRGVTGELFF
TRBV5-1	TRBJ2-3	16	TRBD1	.	TGCGCCAGCAGTTATCTTGGGGACAGTGGGACAGATACGCAGTATTTT	CASSYLGDSGTDTQYF
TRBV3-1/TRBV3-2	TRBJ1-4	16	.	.	TGTGCCAGCAGCCAAGTCCTAGGACTGGGAGATGAAAAACTGTTTTTT	CASSQVLGLGDEKLFF